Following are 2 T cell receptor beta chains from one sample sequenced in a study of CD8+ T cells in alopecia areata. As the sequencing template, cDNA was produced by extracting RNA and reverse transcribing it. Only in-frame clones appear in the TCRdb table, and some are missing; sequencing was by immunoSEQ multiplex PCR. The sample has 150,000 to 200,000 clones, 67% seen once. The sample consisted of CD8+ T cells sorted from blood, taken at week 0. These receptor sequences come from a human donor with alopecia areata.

The chain's CDR3 is CAISVVLSNQPQHF. The CDR3, as DNA: TGTGCCATCAGTGTGGTTCTTAGCAATCAGCCCCAGCATTTT. V usage is TRBV10-3 and J usage is TRBJ1-5, with no clear D. The CDR3 consists of 14 residues. The V end lost 4 bases, the J end lost 0 bases, and 7 bases lay between the germline ends. Germline V gene sequence: CDR1 ENHRY, CDR2 SYGVKD.

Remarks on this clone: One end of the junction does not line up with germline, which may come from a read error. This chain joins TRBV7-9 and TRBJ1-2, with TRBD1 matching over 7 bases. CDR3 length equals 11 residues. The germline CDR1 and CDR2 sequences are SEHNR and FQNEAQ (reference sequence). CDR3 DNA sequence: TGTGCCAGCAGCTTGGTGGGAGACAGGGCCTTC. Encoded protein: CASSLVGDRAF.